Listed below are T cell receptor beta chains from one sample, sequenced in a study of blood T cell repertoires in COVID-19. This table comes from immunoSEQ multiplex PCR, and its TCRdb copy is limited to in-frame clones, with some not included. The sample lists tens of thousands of clones; about nine tenths were seen once. The sequenced sample consisted of peripheral blood. These TCRs come from a man in his fifties with active or convalescent COVID-19. The CDR3 runs from the conserved cysteine through the conserved F or W. The D gene is left open where the match is weak. Clone size is shown for a subset of rows, as once, few, many or a class of expanded clone.

J: TRBJ1-4; D: TRBD1; V: TRBV4-2; size: few; DNA: TGTGCCAGCAGCTTACGCCTGTACAGGGGGCAAAACAAGGATGAAAAACTGTTTTTT; CDR3: CASSLRLYRGQNKDEKLFF
J: TRBJ2-5; D: TRBD2; V: TRBV19; size: NA; DNA: TGTGCCAGTAGTAGCGGGGGGGCCGGAATTCAAGAGACCCAGTACTTC; CDR3: CASSSGGAGIQETQYF
J: TRBJ2-3; D: NA; V: TRBV19; size: NA; DNA: TGTGCCAGTAGTCGAAAGGACACGTACACAGATACGCAGTATTTT; CDR3: CASSRKDTYTDTQYF
J: TRBJ1-1; D: NA; V: TRBV5-3; size: NA; DNA: TGTGCCAGAAGCAAGGACAGTAACACTGAAGCTTTCTTT; CDR3: CARSKDSNTEAFF
J: TRBJ1-1; D: NA; V: TRBV6-5; size: NA; DNA: TGTGCCAGCAGCGCCGGTAGGGGTGAGACTGAAGCTTTCTTT; CDR3: CASSAGRGETEAFF
J: TRBJ2-3; D: TRBD2; V: TRBV24-1; size: NA; DNA: TGTGCCACCAGTAAAAGGGGAGTTGGCAGCGGGGCTAGCACAGATACGCAGTATTTT; CDR3: CATSKRGVGSGASTDTQYF
J: TRBJ2-2; D: NA; V: TRBV18; size: NA; DNA: TGTGCCAGCTCACCACCCGGGCCCCAGGGCGGGGAGCTGTTTTTT; CDR3: CASSPPGPQGGELFF
J: TRBJ2-6; D: TRBD1; V: TRBV7-9; size: once; DNA: TGTGCCAGCAGGACAGGGGGCCTGTTTGGGGCCAACGTCCTGACTTTC; CDR3: CASRTGGLFGANVLTF
J: TRBJ2-3; D: NA; V: TRBV24-1; size: NA; DNA: TGTGCCACCAGTGATTTCGGAGGGATGGGCACAGATACGCAGTATTTT; CDR3: CATSDFGGMGTDTQYF
J: TRBJ1-5; D: TRBD1; V: TRBV5-6; size: NA; DNA: TGTGCCAGCAGCCAGACAGGGCTCAATCAGCCCCAGCATTTT; CDR3: CASSQTGLNQPQHF
J: TRBJ1-1; D: NA; V: TRBV19; size: NA; DNA: TGTGCCAGTAGTTCCCGCGCGGGGCGACACACTGAAGCTTTCTTT; CDR3: CASSSRAGRHTEAFF
J: TRBJ2-3; D: NA; V: TRBV19; size: NA; DNA: TGTGCCAGTAGTACCCAGGGAGGATTGACTTTTACAGATACGCAGTATTTT; CDR3: CASSTQGGLTFTDTQYF
J: TRBJ1-4; D: TRBD1; V: TRBV6-5; size: NA; DNA: TGTGCCAGCAGTCCCCGGACAGGCGGGTGGGAAAAACTGTTTTTT; CDR3: CASSPRTGGWEKLFF
J: TRBJ2-2; D: TRBD1; V: TRBV19; size: NA; DNA: TGTGCCAGTGTGGACAGGGAGGTCACCGGGGAGCTGTTTTTT; CDR3: CASVDREVTGELFF
J: TRBJ2-3; D: NA; V: TRBV7-9; size: NA; DNA: TGTGCCAGCCAAGGGGACAAATCCCCCACAGATACGCAGTATTTT; CDR3: CASQGDKSPTDTQYF
J: TRBJ1-4; D: NA; V: TRBV4-1; size: NA; DNA: TGCGCCAGCAGCCAAGAAGGCAGGGCAAATGAAAAACTGTTTTTT; CDR3: CASSQEGRANEKLFF
J: TRBJ2-5; D: NA; V: TRBV5-6; size: NA; DNA: TGTGCCAGCAGACGCCGACACGTCCAAGAGACCCAGTACTTC; CDR3: CASRRRHVQETQYF
J: TRBJ1-5; D: NA; V: TRBV19; size: NA; DNA: TGTGCCAGCTCGGGGGGGGTTCGGAATCAGCCCCAGCATTTT; CDR3: CASSGGVRNQPQHF
J: TRBJ1-5; D: NA; V: TRBV7-8; size: NA; DNA: TGTGCCAGCAGCCCGCAGGGAAATAGCAATCAGCCCCAGCATTTT; CDR3: CASSPQGNSNQPQHF
J: TRBJ1-2; D: NA; V: TRBV10-3; size: few; DNA: TGTGCCATCAGTGAGGGGGAGACTGCCAACTATGGCTACACCTTC; CDR3: CAISEGETANYGYTF
J: TRBJ2-6; D: NA; V: TRBV2; size: NA; DNA: TGTGCCAGCAGTGTGGAGAGCTCTGGGGCCAACGTCCTGACTTTC; CDR3: CASSVESSGANVLTF
J: TRBJ2-4; D: NA; V: TRBV7-2; size: NA; DNA: TGTGCCAGCCAGGGGGGTCGGGAGCCCAAAAACATTCAGTACTTC; CDR3: CASQGGREPKNIQYF
J: TRBJ2-3; D: NA; V: TRBV11-2; size: NA; DNA: TGTGCCAGCAGCTTAACAGACAATACGCAGTATTTT; CDR3: CASSLTDNTQYF
J: TRBJ2-7; D: NA; V: TRBV28; size: NA; DNA: TGTGCCAGCACCCCAGGCGAGGGAACCTCCTACGAGCAGTACTTC; CDR3: CASTPGEGTSYEQYF
J: TRBJ1-2; D: NA; V: TRBV28; size: NA; DNA: TGTGCCCGCGGAGGGGGGGGGAACTATGGCTACACCTTC; CDR3: CARGGGGNYGYTF
J: TRBJ2-7; D: NA; V: TRBV19; size: NA; DNA: TGTGCCAGTAGTAAAATGGGGGGGCTAGGGAGCTACGAGCAGTACTTC; CDR3: CASSKMGGLGSYEQYF
J: TRBJ2-2; D: NA; V: TRBV5-1; size: NA; DNA: TGCGCCAGCAGCCTAGTCTTGGGTCCCGGGGAGCTGTTTTTT; CDR3: CASSLVLGPGELFF
J: TRBJ2-1; D: TRBD2; V: TRBV4-1; size: NA; DNA: TGCGCCAGCAGCCCCCCACGCGGGGGGGCTCGTTCAGGGGAGCAGTTCTTC; CDR3: CASSPPRGGARSGEQFF
J: TRBJ2-5; D: NA; V: TRBV18; size: NA; DNA: TGTGCCAGCTCACCACAGCAGGGTGTAGGCCAAGAGACCCAGTACTTC; CDR3: CASSPQQGVGQETQYF
J: TRBJ1-5; D: NA; V: TRBV5-1; size: NA; DNA: TGCGCCAGCAGCTTGGCCGAGGGAGGTGGGCAGCCCCAGCATTTT; CDR3: CASSLAEGGGQPQHF
J: TRBJ1-5; D: NA; V: TRBV19; size: NA; DNA: TGTGCCAGTAGAGGGGCTAGCAATCAGCCCCAGCATTTT; CDR3: CASRGASNQPQHF
J: TRBJ2-3; D: NA; V: TRBV7-2; size: once; DNA: TGTGCCAGCAGCCCGATGCGCTATTCCGCCACAGATACGCAGTATTTT; CDR3: CASSPMRYSATDTQYF
J: TRBJ2-5; D: NA; V: TRBV6-1; size: NA; DNA: TGTGCCAGCAGTGAAGTACATGGCTTACAAGAGACCCAGTACTTC; CDR3: CASSEVHGLQETQYF
J: TRBJ1-6; D: NA; V: TRBV5-6; size: NA; DNA: TGTGCCAGCAGCTTGGATGGGACAACCACGGGTTCACCCCTCCACTTT; CDR3: CASSLDGTTTGSPLHF
J: TRBJ2-3; D: TRBD2; V: TRBV3-1/TRBV3-2; size: NA; DNA: TGTGCCAGCAGTCTTAGCGGGGTTGGAACAGATACGCAGTATTTT; CDR3: CASSLSGVGTDTQYF
J: TRBJ2-5; D: NA; V: TRBV6-1; size: once; DNA: TGTGCCAGCAGTGATTGGAGCCAAGAGACCCAGTACTTC; CDR3: CASSDWSQETQYF
J: TRBJ2-5; D: TRBD1; V: TRBV2; size: medium-sized; DNA: TGTGCCAGCAGGAGACAGGGGGCGCCCCAAGAGACCCAGTACTTC; CDR3: CASRRQGAPQETQYF
J: TRBJ2-3; D: TRBD2; V: TRBV10-3; size: NA; DNA: TGTGCCATGCTAGCGGGGGGCACAGATACGCAGTATTTT; CDR3: CAMLAGGTDTQYF
J: TRBJ2-1; D: TRBD1; V: TRBV4-1; size: NA; DNA: TGCGCCAGCAGCGACCCCAACCGGGACAGATACAATGAGCAGTTCTTC; CDR3: CASSDPNRDRYNEQFF
J: TRBJ2-7; D: TRBD2; V: TRBV4-3; size: NA; DNA: TGCGCCAGCAGCCAAGGGCTAGCGGGGGGATACGAGCAGTACTTC; CDR3: CASSQGLAGGYEQYF
J: TRBJ2-5; D: TRBD2; V: TRBV7-6; size: NA; DNA: TGTGCCAGCAGTGGACTAGCGGGGAAAGAGACCCAGTACTTC; CDR3: CASSGLAGKETQYF
J: TRBJ1-1; D: NA; V: TRBV3-1/TRBV3-2; size: NA; DNA: TGTGCCAGCAGCAGGCCCCAGGGGCAGTACACTGAAGCTTTCTTT; CDR3: CASSRPQGQYTEAFF
J: TRBJ1-5; D: TRBD1; V: TRBV19; size: NA; DNA: TGTGCCAGTACGAAATCGGGGACAGGGAGCAATCAGCCCCAGCATTTT; CDR3: CASTKSGTGSNQPQHF
J: TRBJ1-1; D: NA; V: TRBV7-2; size: NA; DNA: TGTGCCAGCAGCGCCCAGATCGAGAACACTGAAGCTTTCTTT; CDR3: CASSAQIENTEAFF
J: TRBJ2-1; D: TRBD2; V: TRBV11-3; size: few; DNA: TGTGCCAGCAGCTTAGGAAGCGGGGTGTACAATGAGCAGTTCTTC; CDR3: CASSLGSGVYNEQFF
J: TRBJ2-7; D: TRBD1; V: TRBV5-4; size: NA; DNA: TGTGCCAGCAGCACCCCCGGACAGGGTACCAACGAGCAGTACTTC; CDR3: CASSTPGQGTNEQYF
J: TRBJ2-2; D: NA; V: TRBV21-1; size: medium-sized; DNA: TGTGCCAGCAGCAAACAGGGGTTCACCGGGGAGCTGTTTTTT; CDR3: CASSKQGFTGELFF
J: TRBJ2-3; D: NA; V: TRBV19; size: NA; DNA: TGTGCCAGTAGGAGGGGGTCTAGCACAGATACGCAGTATTTT; CDR3: CASRRGSSTDTQYF
J: TRBJ2-1; D: TRBD2; V: TRBV10-3; size: NA; DNA: TGTGCCATCAGTGAGTCCTCCGGGGGGGCCTACAATGAGCAGTTCTTC; CDR3: CAISESSGGAYNEQFF
J: TRBJ2-5; D: TRBD2; V: TRBV12-3/TRBV12-4; size: NA; DNA: TGTGCCAGCACCAAGGGGGTAGCGGGGGGCCAGTACTTC; CDR3: CASTKGVAGGQYF
J: TRBJ1-1; D: NA; V: TRBV10-3; size: NA; DNA: TGTGCCATCAGTGAGAGGGAAGGGGACACTGAAGCTTTCTTT; CDR3: CAISEREGDTEAFF
J: TRBJ1-4; D: TRBD1; V: TRBV7-2; size: NA; DNA: TGTGCCAGCAGCTTAGGTCCAGGGGGCGTTGAAAAACTGTTTTTT; CDR3: CASSLGPGGVEKLFF
J: TRBJ2-2; D: TRBD2; V: TRBV2; size: few; DNA: TGTGCCAGCAGACCCCTGTTAGCGGGGAGTACCGGGGAGCTGTTTTTT; CDR3: CASRPLLAGSTGELFF
J: TRBJ2-3; D: NA; V: TRBV3-1/TRBV3-2; size: NA; DNA: TGTGCCAGCAGCCAAGCGGGGAGGACAGATACGCAGTATTTT; CDR3: CASSQAGRTDTQYF
J: TRBJ1-3; D: NA; V: TRBV6-5; size: NA; DNA: TGTGCCAGCACAAGCGGGCCCGGAAACACCATATATTTT; CDR3: CASTSGPGNTIYF
J: TRBJ2-5; D: NA; V: TRBV28; size: NA; DNA: TGTGCCAGCAGCCTAGAGGGACTGGTGGGTGAGACCCAGTACTTC; CDR3: CASSLEGLVGETQYF